Below, 16 T cell receptor beta chains from the same sample are listed, as sequenced in a study of blood T cell repertoires in COVID-19. The protocol was immunoSEQ multiplex PCR, while the TCRdb copy is restricted to in-frame clones and leaves out a portion. The sample includes approximately 150,000 clones, around 88% of them seen just once. What was sequenced was peripheral blood. The receptors were gathered from a human donor in a cohort sampled during active COVID-19.

This rearrangement joins TRBV28 to TRBJ2-1, with 9 bases fitting TRBD2. This CDR3 is built from 13 residues. The ends lost 7 bases at V and 8 bases at J; junction bases unmatched: 6. CDR1 and CDR2 from the germline V gene are MDHEN and SYDVKM. CDR3 DNA: TGTGCCAGCAATCCTAGCGGGATCTATGAGCAGTTCTTC. Translating it yields CASNPSGIYEQFF.

This chain uses TRBV5-6 with TRBJ1-2; D gene unclear. The CDR3 runs to 14 residues. V was pared by 4 bases and J by 4 bases, with 14 bases between. Germline assignment: CDR1 SGHDT and CDR2 YYEEEE. The CDR3 here is CASSQTIYSYGYTF. The CDR3 DNA follows: TGTGCCAGCAGCCAAACCATATACAGCTATGGCTACACCTTC.

The rearrangement uses TRBV2 and TRBJ2-7; 7 nucleotides agree with TRBD2. Germline V gene sequence: CDR1 SNHLY, CDR2 FYNNEI. Losses at the gene ends were 3 bases for V and 7 bases for J; bases not matched to a gene: 3. This CDR3 comprises 12 residues. The CDR3 bases are TGTGCCAGCAGTGATGGGCGGGGGGAGCAGTACTTC. As protein: CASSDGRGEQYF.

The CDR3 loop is CASSSGTDGYTF. The CDR3, as DNA: TGTGCCAGCAGTTCCGGGACAGACGGCTACACCTTC. The chain carries TRBV28 and TRBJ1-2; 7 nucleotides line up with TRBD1. CDR1 and CDR2 from the germline V gene are MDHEN and SYDVKM. The CDR3 contains 12 residues. V lost 4 bases and J lost 8; bases outside the gene matches: 4.

The chain couples TRBV3-1 (or the pseudogene TRBV3-2) to TRBJ2-7, with D perhaps TRBD1 (5 bases). The CDR3 sequence is 15 residues long. Trimming stripped 4 bases from V and 2 bases from J, with 15 bases between. The germline CDR1 and CDR2 sequences are LGHDT and YNNKEL (reference sequence). In nucleotides, the CDR3 is TGTGCCAGCAGCCCCCGGCAGGGCCGTACCTACGAGCAGTACTTC. Its protein is CASSPRQGRTYEQYF.

This chain connects TRBV28 to TRBJ1-4; 8 nucleotides line up with TRBD1. The CDR3 covers 15 residues. CDR1 MDHEN and CDR2 SYDVKM come from the germline V gene. With V trimmed by 5 bases and J by 10 bases, 12 bases remained unmatched. The CDR3 loop is CASSIPGTGVGKLFF. CDR3 nucleotides: TGTGCCAGCAGTATTCCCGGGACAGGTGTAGGAAAACTGTTTTTT. The entire variable domain, with the rest obtained from reference TRBV28 and TRBJ1-4, is as follows: DVKVTQSSRYLVKRTGEKVFLECVQDMDHENMFWYRQDPGLGLRLIYFSYDVKMKEKGDIPEGYSVSREKKERFSLILESASTNQTSMYLCASSIPGTGVGKLFFGSGTQLSVL.

V gene TRBV4-3 combines with J gene TRBJ2-3; D may be TRBD1 (6 bases). Germline CDR1 LGHNA, CDR2 YSLEER. This CDR3 has 16 residues. The V gene lost 1 base and the J gene lost 2 bases, with 13 bases spanning the gap. CDR3 sequence reads: CASSQGLGANTDTQYF. CDR3 bases: TGCGCCAGCAGCCAAGGCCTGGGGGCGAACACAGATACGCAGTATTTT.

The chain links TRBV6-1 to TRBJ1-5, with a possible D match to TRBD1 (6 bases). CDR3 length: 15 residues. Germline V gene data show CDR1 as MNHNS and CDR2 as SASEGT. V lost 0 bases, J lost 3 bases, and 9 bases lay in between. The CDR3: CASSEAGGANQPQHF. The CDR3 DNA sequence: TGTGCCAGCAGTGAAGCCGGGGGGGCCAATCAGCCCCAGCATTTT.

The chain recombines TRBV28 with TRBJ1-2; possible D gene TRBD1, 5 bases. Germline V gene data show CDR1 as MDHEN and CDR2 as SYDVKM. This CDR3 is built from 13 residues. V was cut by 2 bases and J by 5 bases, with 9 bases left in between. The CDR3 here is CASSLGTQYGYTF. For the CDR3, the DNA is TGTGCCAGCAGTTTAGGGACTCAGTATGGCTACACCTTC.

V and J are TRBV18 and TRBJ1-2; TRBD1 might be the D (5 bases). Germline CDR1 is KGHSH and CDR2 is LQKENI. Trimming removed 3 bases at V and 2 bases at J, with 13 bases between. This CDR3 is 15 amino acids long. The CDR3 reads CASSPGLLDNYGYTF. Here the CDR3 DNA reads TGTGCCAGCTCACCGGGGCTATTGGACAACTATGGCTACACCTTC.

This chain joins TRBV30 and TRBJ1-2; unclear D gene. Germline V gene sequence: CDR1 GTSNPN, CDR2 SVGIG (reference sequence). The CDR3 has 13 amino acids. The V and J ends lost 0 bases and 8 bases respectively, with 13 bases between them. DNA for the CDR3: TGTGCCTGGAGTGTAGGTCTGCGGGTCGGCTACACCTTC. Its protein is CAWSVGLRVGYTF.

V gene TRBV29-1 combines with J gene TRBJ2-7, with TRBD2 matching 7 bases. The CDR3 has 15 amino acids. The junction had 10 bases not matched to a gene; V was cut back by 3 bases and J by 2 bases. The V gene's germline CDR1 is SQVTM and CDR2 ANQGSEA. CDR3: CSVEGGTAPAYEQYF. CDR3 DNA sequence: TGCAGCGTTGAGGGGGGGACGGCGCCGGCCTACGAGCAGTACTTC.

V and J are TRBV5-4 and TRBJ2-5, with D perhaps TRBD2 (5 bases). V lost 0 bases, J lost 5 bases, and 14 bases lay in between. This CDR3 is 15 amino acids long. CDR1 is SGHNT, CDR2 YYREEE, per germline (reference sequence). In nucleotides, the CDR3 is TGTGCCAGCAGCTTGGTCCCACAGAGGGAGGAGACCCAGTACTTC. This translates into CASSLVPQREETQYF.

Remarks on this clone: This same CDR3 is encoded by further DNA sequences in the sample. V gene TRBV6-2 or TRBV6-3 combines with J gene TRBJ1-2, with D perhaps matching TRBD1 (5 bases). CDR1 is MNHEY, CDR2 SVGEGT, per germline. With 2 bases removed from V and 4 bases from J, the gap between germline ends came to 11 bases. This CDR3 contains 14 residues. CDR3 loop: CASSYPGKLYGYTF. The CDR3 DNA reads TGTGCCAGCAGTTACCCAGGGAAGCTCTATGGCTACACCTTC.

The CDR3 loop is CASKSFRGGNTEAFF. The DNA for the CDR3 is TGTGCCAGCAAGAGTTTTAGGGGGGGGAACACTGAAGCTTTCTTT. The chain joins TRBV2 to TRBJ1-1; D may be TRBD1 (6 bases). This CDR3 is 15 amino acids long. Trimming removed 7 bases from V and 1 base from J, with 16 bases in between. Germline values: CDR1 SNHLY, CDR2 FYNNEI.

V is TRBV10-3 and J is TRBJ2-5, with a weak D call TRBD2 (7 bases). The CDR3 sequence is 14 residues long. Between the trimmed V and J ends, which lost 7 bases and 1 base, there was a span of 13 bases. Germline CDR1 is ENHRY and CDR2 is SYGVKD. Here the CDR3 reads CAITGGVSQETQYF. CDR3 in DNA: TGTGCCATCACGGGGGGCGTGAGCCAAGAGACCCAGTACTTC.